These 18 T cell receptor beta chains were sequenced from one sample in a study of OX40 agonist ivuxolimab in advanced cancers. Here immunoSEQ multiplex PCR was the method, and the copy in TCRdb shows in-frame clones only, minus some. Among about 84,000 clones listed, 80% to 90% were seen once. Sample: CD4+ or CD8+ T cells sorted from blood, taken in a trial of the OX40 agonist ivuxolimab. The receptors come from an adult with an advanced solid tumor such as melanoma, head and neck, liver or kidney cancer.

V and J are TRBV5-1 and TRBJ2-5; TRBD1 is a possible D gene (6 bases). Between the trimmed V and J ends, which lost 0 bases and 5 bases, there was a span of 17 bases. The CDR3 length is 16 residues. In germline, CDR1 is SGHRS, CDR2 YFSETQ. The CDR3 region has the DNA TGCGCCAGCAGCTTGGCGACAGGCGATTCATACGAGACCCAGTACTTC. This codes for CASSLATGDSYETQYF.

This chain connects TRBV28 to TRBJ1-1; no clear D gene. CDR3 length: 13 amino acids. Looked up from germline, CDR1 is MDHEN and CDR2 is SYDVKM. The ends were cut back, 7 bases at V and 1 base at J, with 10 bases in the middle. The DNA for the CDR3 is TGTGCCAGCACCTGGCAGGCGAACACTGAAGCTTTCTTT. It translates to CASTWQANTEAFF.

The CDR3 protein is CASSLGTEPYEQYF. CDR3 DNA: TGTGCCAGCAGCCTCGGGACGGAACCCTACGAGCAGTACTTC. The rearrangement uses TRBV7-3 and TRBJ2-7, with D possibly called TRBD1 or TRBD2 (5 bases each). This CDR3 has 14 residues. Germline values: CDR1 SGHTA, CDR2 FQGTGA. The V end lost 5 bases, the J end lost 2 bases, and 13 bases lay between the germline ends.

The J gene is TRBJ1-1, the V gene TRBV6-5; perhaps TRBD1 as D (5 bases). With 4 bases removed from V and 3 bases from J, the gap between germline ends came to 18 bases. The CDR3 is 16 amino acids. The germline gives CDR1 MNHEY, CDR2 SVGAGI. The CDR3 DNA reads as TGTGCCAGCAGTTTGGTTCGAGGGACCGCCGACACTGAAGCTTTCTTT. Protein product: CASSLVRGTADTEAFF.

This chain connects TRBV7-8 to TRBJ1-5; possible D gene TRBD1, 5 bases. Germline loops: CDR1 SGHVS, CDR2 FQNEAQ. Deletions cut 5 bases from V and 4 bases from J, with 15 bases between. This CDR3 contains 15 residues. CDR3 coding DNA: TGTGCCAGCAGCCTCTGGGACGGAAAAAATCAGCCCCAGCATTTT. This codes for CASSLWDGKNQPQHF.

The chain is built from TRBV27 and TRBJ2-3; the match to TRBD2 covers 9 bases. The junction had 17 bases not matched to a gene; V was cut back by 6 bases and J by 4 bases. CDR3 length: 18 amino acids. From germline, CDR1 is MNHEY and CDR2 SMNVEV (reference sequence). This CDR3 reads CASSSTRRGGAKPDTQYF. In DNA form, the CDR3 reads TGTGCCAGCAGCTCTACGAGGCGCGGGGGGGCCAAGCCAGATACGCAGTATTTT.

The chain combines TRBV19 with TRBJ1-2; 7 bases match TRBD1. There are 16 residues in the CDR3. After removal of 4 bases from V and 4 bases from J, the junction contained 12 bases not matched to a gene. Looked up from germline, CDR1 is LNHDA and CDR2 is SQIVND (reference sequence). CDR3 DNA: TGTGCCAGTAGTACCACTTGGCGCAGGGGGGCCTATGGCTACACCTTC. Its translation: CASSTTWRRGAYGYTF.

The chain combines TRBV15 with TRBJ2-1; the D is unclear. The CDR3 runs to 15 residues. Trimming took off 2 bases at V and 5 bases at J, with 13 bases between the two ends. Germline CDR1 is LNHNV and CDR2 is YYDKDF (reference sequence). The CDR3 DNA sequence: TGTGCCACCAGCAGAAAAACCAGCCAAAACAATGAGCAGTTCTTC. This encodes CATSRKTSQNNEQFF.

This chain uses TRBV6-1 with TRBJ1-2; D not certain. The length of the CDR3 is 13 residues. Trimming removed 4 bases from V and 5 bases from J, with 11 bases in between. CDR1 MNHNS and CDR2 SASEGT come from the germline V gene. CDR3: CASSVSGSYGYTF. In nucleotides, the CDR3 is TGTGCCAGCAGTGTTTCAGGAAGTTATGGCTACACCTTC.

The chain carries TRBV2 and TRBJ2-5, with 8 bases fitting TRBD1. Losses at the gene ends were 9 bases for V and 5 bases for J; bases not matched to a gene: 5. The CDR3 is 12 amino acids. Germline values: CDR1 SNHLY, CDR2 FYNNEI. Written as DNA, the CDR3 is TGTGCCAGTAACAGGGGGTCTGAGACCCAGTACTTC. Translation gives CASNRGSETQYF.

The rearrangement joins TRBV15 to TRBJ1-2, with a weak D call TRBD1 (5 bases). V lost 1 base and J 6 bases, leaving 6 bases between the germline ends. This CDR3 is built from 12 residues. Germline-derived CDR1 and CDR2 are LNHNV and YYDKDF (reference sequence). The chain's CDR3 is CATSRATDGYTF. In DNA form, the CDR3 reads TGTGCCACCAGCAGAGCGACAGATGGCTACACCTTC.

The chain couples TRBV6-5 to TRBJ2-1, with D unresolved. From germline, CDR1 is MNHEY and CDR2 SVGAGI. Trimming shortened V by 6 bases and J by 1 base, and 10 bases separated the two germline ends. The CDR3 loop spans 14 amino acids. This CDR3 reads CASRSYLSYNEQFF. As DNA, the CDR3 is TGTGCCAGCAGGTCCTACCTATCCTACAATGAGCAGTTCTTC.

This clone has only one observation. CDR3 in amino acids: CASSLIQGEVDTQYF. CDR3 DNA: TGTGCCAGCAGCTTAATACAGGGGGAGGTAGATACGCAGTATTTT. The rearrangement joins TRBV5-4 to TRBJ2-3, with 8 positions matching TRBD1. Germline V CDR1 and CDR2: SGHNT, YYREEE (reference sequence). The V segment lost 2 bases and the J segment 5 bases; nucleotides outside the gene matches: 7. The CDR3 runs to 15 residues.

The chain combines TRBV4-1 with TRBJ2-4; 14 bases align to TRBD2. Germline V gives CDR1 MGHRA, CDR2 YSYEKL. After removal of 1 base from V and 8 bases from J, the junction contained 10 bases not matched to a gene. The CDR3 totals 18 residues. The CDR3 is CASSQAPGLAGVGDIQYF. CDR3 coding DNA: TGCGCCAGCAGCCAAGCCCCGGGACTAGCGGGAGTGGGGGACATTCAGTACTTC.

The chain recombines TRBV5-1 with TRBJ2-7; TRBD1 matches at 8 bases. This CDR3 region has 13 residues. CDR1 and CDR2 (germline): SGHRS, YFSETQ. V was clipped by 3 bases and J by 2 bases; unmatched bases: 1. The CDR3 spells CASSSQGAYEQYF. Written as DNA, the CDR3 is TGCGCCAGCAGCTCACAGGGGGCCTACGAGCAGTACTTC.

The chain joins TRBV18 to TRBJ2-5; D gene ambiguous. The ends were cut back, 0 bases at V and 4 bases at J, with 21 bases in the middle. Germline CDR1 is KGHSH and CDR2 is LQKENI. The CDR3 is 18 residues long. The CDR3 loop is CASSPPGGRVFASETQYF. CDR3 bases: TGTGCCAGCTCACCACCAGGCGGTAGAGTCTTCGCGTCAGAGACCCAGTACTTC.

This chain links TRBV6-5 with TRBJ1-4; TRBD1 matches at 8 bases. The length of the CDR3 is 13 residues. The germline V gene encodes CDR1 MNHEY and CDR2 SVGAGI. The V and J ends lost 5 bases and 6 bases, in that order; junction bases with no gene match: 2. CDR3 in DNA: TGTGCCAGCAGTCGACAGGGGCATGAAAAACTGTTTTTT. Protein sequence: CASSRQGHEKLFF.

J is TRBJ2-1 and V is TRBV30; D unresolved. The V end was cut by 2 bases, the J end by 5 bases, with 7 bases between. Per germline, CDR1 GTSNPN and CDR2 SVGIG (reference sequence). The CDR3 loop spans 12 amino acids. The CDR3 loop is CAWSRIHNEQFF. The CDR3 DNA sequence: TGTGCCTGGAGTAGGATTCACAATGAGCAGTTCTTC.